A selection of T cell receptor beta chains follows, all from one sample in a study of human T cells and chemical hapten exposure. In TCRdb, the RACE reads were re-called with MiXCR into one record per CDR3 protein. The profile covers approximately 320,000 distinct CDR3 sequences, with about 5.4% appearing a single time and around 8.8% taken by the ten largest. Sequencing was performed on whole blood, taken in connection with sensitization to the hapten diphenylcyclopropenone (DPC). The receptors were sampled from a woman aged 18-29 years with alopecia areata. Some clones in this sample may be carry-over from other donors' samples. CDR3s include the opening cysteine and the closing phenylalanine or tryptophan. The D gene is left open where the match is weak. Clone size, where shown, is once, few, many, or a class for clones that have expanded.

TRBD1	TRBV4-3	TRBJ2-2	-	TGCGCCAGCAGCCAGCGACAGGGTCGGAACACCGGGGAGCTGTTTTTT	CASSQRQGRNTGELFF
-	TRBV28	TRBJ2-6	many	TGTGCCAGCATCGAAGGGGCCCTCTCTGGGGCCAACGTCCTGACTTTC	CASIEGALSGANVLTF
TRBD2	TRBV6-2/TRBV6-3	TRBJ2-3	once	TGTGCCAGCAATCCGGGACTAGCGGGGGGACCAGTGGATACGCAGTATTTT	CASNPGLAGGPVDTQYF
-	TRBV27	TRBJ1-5	-	TGTGCCAGCCGTTCTAAGGACAACGGGCAGCCCCAGCATTTT	CASRSKDNGQPQHF
-	TRBV7-9	TRBJ1-4	many	TGTGCCAGCAGCTCCGGGACGTCACGCGAAAAACTGTTTTTT	CASSSGTSREKLFF
-	TRBV12-5	TRBJ2-1	-	TGTGCTAGTGGTTCGCAGGGGAGCGTGCAGTTCTTC	CASGSQGSVQFF
-	TRBV15	TRBJ2-3	few	TGTGCCACCAGCAGAGGGACACGAACCCCTTTCGATACGCAGTATTTT	CATSRGTRTPFDTQYF
-	TRBV21-1	TRBJ2-7	-	TGTGCCAGCCAGAAGGTGGCAACCTACGAGCAGTACTTC	CASQKVATYEQYF
-	TRBV12-3/TRBV12-4	TRBJ2-1	few	TGTGCCAGCAGACGTTCGGGAGTCAATGAGCAGTTCTTC	CASRRSGVNEQFF
-	TRBV9	TRBJ2-3	many	TGTGCCAGCAGCGTAGGGGCTAGCTGGGCAGATACGCAGTATTTT	CASSVGASWADTQYF
-	TRBV6-2/TRBV6-3	TRBJ1-5	-	TGTGCCAGCAGTGTTACTTGGAGGCCCCAGCATTTT	CASSVTWRPQHF
-	TRBV12-3/TRBV12-4	TRBJ1-1	few	TGTGCCAGCAGGGAATCGGAGGTTGAAGCTTTCTTT	CASRESEVEAFF
-	TRBV4-2	TRBJ1-6	few	TGTGCCAGCAGCCAAGTCCCGGACGGAAATTATTCACCCCTCCACTTT	CASSQVPDGNYSPLHF
TRBD2	TRBV9	TRBJ2-1	many	TGTGCCAGCAGCGTGAGCGGGGGGGCCGACAATGAGCAGTTCTTC	CASSVSGGADNEQFF
-	TRBV27	TRBJ1-6	many	TGTGCCAGCAGTTTCTCCCCCAATTCACCCCTCCACTTT	CASSFSPNSPLHF
TRBD1	TRBV20-1	TRBJ1-6	few	TGCAGTGCGGGGGCCGGCAGGGGGCGATTTAATTCACCCCTCCACTTT	CSAGAGRGRFNSPLHF
-	TRBV7-2	TRBJ2-3	-	TGTGCCAGCACAGTCGGGGGGCCTGGCACAGATACGCAGTATTTT	CASTVGGPGTDTQYF
-	TRBV20-1	TRBJ2-2	few	TGCAGTGCCGCCCGGGGACTCCGGGGCACCGGGGAGCTGTTTTTT	CSAARGLRGTGELFF
-	TRBV29-1	TRBJ2-6	many	TGCAGCGTTGAAGGATTTGGCTCTGGGGCCAACGTCCTGACTTTC	CSVEGFGSGANVLTF
-	TRBV5-1	TRBJ1-5	few	TGCGCCAGCAGCCCAGAGGGCCGCAATCAGCCCCAGCATTTT	CASSPEGRNQPQHF
TRBD2	TRBV7-9	TRBJ2-5	few	TGTGCCAGCAGTCGTTCCGGGGGGGCCGGAGAGACCCAGTACTTC	CASSRSGGAGETQYF
-	TRBV12-3/TRBV12-4	TRBJ2-7	-	TGTGCCAGCGCCGTCAGCCGCTACGAGCAGTACTTC	CASAVSRYEQYF
-	TRBV20-1	TRBJ2-5	few	TGCAGTGCCCCCCCCAGACAGATAGAGACCCAGTACTTC	CSAPPRQIETQYF
TRBD2	TRBV20-1	TRBJ2-1	many	TGCAGTGCTAGATGGCTAGCGGACAATGAGCAGTTCTTC	CSARWLADNEQFF